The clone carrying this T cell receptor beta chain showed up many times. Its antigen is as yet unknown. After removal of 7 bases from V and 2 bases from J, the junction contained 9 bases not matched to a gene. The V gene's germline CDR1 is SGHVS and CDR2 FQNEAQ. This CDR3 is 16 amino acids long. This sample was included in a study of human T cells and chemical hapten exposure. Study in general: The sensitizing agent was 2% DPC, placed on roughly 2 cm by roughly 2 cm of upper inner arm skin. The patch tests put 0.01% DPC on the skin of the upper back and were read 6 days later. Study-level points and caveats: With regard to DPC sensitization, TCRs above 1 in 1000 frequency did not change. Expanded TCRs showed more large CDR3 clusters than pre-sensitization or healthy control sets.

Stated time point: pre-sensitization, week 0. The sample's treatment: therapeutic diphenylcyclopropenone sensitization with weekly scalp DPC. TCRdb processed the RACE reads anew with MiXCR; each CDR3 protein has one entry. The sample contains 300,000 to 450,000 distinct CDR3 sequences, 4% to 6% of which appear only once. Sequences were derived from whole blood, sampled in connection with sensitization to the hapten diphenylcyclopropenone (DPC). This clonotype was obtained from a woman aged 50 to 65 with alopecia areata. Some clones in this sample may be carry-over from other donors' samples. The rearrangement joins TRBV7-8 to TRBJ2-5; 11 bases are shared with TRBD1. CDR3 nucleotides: TGTGCCAGCACCTCCCCCGGGACAGGGGGACAAGAGACCCAGTACTTC. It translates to CASTSPGTGGQETQYF.